This T cell receptor beta chain was captured by sequencing in a study of T cells in Graves' hyperthyroidism and ophthalmopathy. Study-level points and caveats: Appearing also in blood were most of the thyroid clonotypes expanded above 0.001. Ophthalmopathy onset followed model prediction by a median about 6.9 months.

As to this clonotype: Antigen unknown.

Trimming cost V 2 bases and J 6 bases, with 10 bases left between them. This CDR3 comprises 13 residues. CDR1 is SQVTM and CDR2 is ANQGSEA in the germline V gene. Patients were excluded for uncontrolled infection, other autoimmune disease, pregnancy or lactation. Diagnoses used clinical symptoms, serum thyroxine and TRAb, thyroid ultrasound and orbital computed tomography. The CDR3 regions of TCR beta were amplified from RNA transcripts. First-round RT-PCR of the TCR CDR3 relied on the HTBI primer set. TCRdb recomputed calls from the multiplex PCR reads with MiXCR, one row per CDR3 protein. The sample yields 480,000 or so distinct CDR3 sequences, over 45% seen once.

The gene calls are TRBV29-1 and TRBJ2-2; D might be TRBD1 (5 bases). Sequencing input: peripheral blood or thyroid tissue (not recorded which). The origin of this receptor is an adult woman with Graves' disease, either hyperthyroidism or ophthalmopathy (not recorded which). CDR3 amino acids: CSVERRGPGELFF. In DNA form, the CDR3 reads TGCAGCGTTGAACGAAGGGGCCCCGGGGAGCTGTTTTTT.